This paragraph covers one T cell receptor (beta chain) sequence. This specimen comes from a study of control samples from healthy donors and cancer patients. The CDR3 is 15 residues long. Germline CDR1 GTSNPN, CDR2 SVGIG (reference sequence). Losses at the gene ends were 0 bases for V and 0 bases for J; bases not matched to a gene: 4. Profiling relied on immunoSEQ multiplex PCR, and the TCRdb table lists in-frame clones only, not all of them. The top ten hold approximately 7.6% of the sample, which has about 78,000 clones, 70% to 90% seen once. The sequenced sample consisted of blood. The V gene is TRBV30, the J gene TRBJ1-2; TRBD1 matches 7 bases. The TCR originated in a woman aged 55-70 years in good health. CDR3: CAWSVKGQPNYGYTF. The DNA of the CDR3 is TGTGCCTGGAGTGTAAAGGGACAGCCTAACTATGGCTACACCTTC.